Included here is one T cell receptor (beta chain) sequence, with context. This CDR3 spans 15 amino acids. CDR1 is LNHNV and CDR2 is YYDKDF in the germline V gene (reference sequence). V lost 1 base to trimming and J lost 6 bases, with 13 bases between them. These data originate in a study of T cell clonotyping in hematopoietic cell transplantation. The method was immunoSEQ multiplex PCR; TCRdb's version includes in-frame clones alone and lacks a portion of them. The profile shows 40,000 to 55,000 clones, 94% of them singletons. Sequencing was carried out using peripheral blood mononuclear cells. This receptor was identified in a woman in her fifties or sixties in good health. Some clones in this sample may be carry-over from other donors' samples. J is TRBJ1-5 and V is TRBV15; no reliable D call. The CDR3, as DNA: TGTGCCACCAGCAGAGGGCGAGGAAGAGGTCAGCCCCAGCATTTT. Its translation: CATSRGRGRGQPQHF.